Here is one TCR beta chain with its context. The antigen is not known. This sample was included in a study of radiotherapy plus CTLA-4 blockade in lung cancer. Study-level information: Objective responses were observed in about 17% of patients, and disease control was achieved by roughly 30%. Study conclusions and caveats: Reports state that early shifts in blood T cell clones, with interferon-beta, best predicted response.

Clones were read by immunoSEQ multiplex PCR, and TCRdb kept only the in-frame ones, dropping some. The table lists around 20,000 clones, around 88% of them singletons. V dropped 9 bases and J dropped 4; count of bases not matched to a gene: 18. Per germline, CDR1 MDHEN and CDR2 SYDVKM. The CDR3 has 17 amino acids. People whose metastatic non-small-cell lung cancer was chemo-refractory got focal radiation along with CTLA-4 blockade by ipilimumab. The source material was peripheral blood, sampled from a patient treated with radiotherapy plus ipilimumab. This chain connects TRBV28 to TRBJ2-7; TRBD1 aligns across 10 bases. The receptor was derived from a human donor with non-small cell lung cancer whose response to radiotherapy plus ipilimumab could not be evaluated. The CDR3 sequence is CASLPRYPDRGKYEQYF. DNA for the CDR3: TGTGCCAGTCTCCCACGTTACCCGGACAGGGGGAAATACGAGCAGTACTTC.